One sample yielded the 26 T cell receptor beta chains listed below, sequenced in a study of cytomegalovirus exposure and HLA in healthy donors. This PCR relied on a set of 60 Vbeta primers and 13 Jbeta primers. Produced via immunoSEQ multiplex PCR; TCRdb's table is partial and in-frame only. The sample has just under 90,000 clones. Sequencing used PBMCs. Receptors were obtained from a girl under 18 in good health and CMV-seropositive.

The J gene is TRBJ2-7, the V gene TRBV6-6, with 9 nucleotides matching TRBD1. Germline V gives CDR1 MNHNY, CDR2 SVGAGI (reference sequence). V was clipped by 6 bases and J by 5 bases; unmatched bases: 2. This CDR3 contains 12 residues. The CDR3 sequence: CASSRTGDEQYF. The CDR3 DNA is TGTGCCAGCAGCCGGACAGGGGACGAGCAGTACTTC.

The CDR3 reads CASSDRRTAYTDTQYF. CDR3 nucleotides: TGCGCCAGCAGCGATCGTCGGACAGCCTACACAGATACGCAGTATTTT. V is TRBV5-1 and J is TRBJ2-3; the D gene is possibly TRBD1 (6 bases). Trimming took 4 bases from V and 2 from J, leaving 17 bases between them. CDR1 is SGHRS, CDR2 YFSETQ, per germline. This CDR3 has 16 residues. Drawing the rest from reference TRBV5-1 and TRBJ2-3, the complete variable domain is KAGVTQTPRYLIKTRGQQVTLSCSPISGHRSVSWYQQTPGQGLQFLFEYFSETQRNKGNFPGRFSGRQFSNSRSEMNVSTLELGDSALYLCASSDRRTAYTDTQYFGPGTRLTVL.

CDR3 region: CAWSPNSSGANVLTF. Here the CDR3 DNA reads TGTGCCTGGAGTCCAAACAGCTCTGGGGCCAACGTCCTGACTTTC. The chain uses TRBV30 and TRBJ2-6; D remains ambiguous. V dropped 2 bases and J dropped 0 bases, with 8 bases sitting between them. The CDR3 is 15 amino acids. The germline V gene encodes CDR1 GTSNPN and CDR2 SVGIG (reference sequence). The complete variable domain, with remaining parts taken from reference TRBV30 and TRBJ2-6, reads SQTIHQWPATLVQPVGSPLSLECTVEGTSNPNLYWYRQAAGRGLQLLFYSVGIGQISSEVPQNLSASRPQDRQFILSSKKLLLSDSGFYLCAWSPNSSGANVLTFGAGSRLTVL.

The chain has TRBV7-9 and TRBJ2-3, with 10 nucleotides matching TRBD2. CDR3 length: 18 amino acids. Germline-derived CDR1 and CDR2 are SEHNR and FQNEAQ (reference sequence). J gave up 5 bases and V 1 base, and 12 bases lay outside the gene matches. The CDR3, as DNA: TGTGCCAGCAGCTTAGAGGCCGCTAGCGGGGGCCCCCTAGATACGCAGTATTTT. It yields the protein CASSLEAASGGPLDTQYF. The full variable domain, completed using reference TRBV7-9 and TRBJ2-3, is DTGVSQNPRHKITKRGQNVTFRCDPISEHNRLYWYRQTLGQGPEFLTYFQNEAQLEKSRLLSDRFSAERPKGSFSTLEIQRTEQGDSAMYLCASSLEAASGGPLDTQYFGPGTRLTVL.

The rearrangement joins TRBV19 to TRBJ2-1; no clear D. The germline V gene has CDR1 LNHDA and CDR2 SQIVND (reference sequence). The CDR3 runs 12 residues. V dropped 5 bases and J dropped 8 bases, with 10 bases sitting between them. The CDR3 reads CASSPPRDEQFF. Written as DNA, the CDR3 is TGTGCCAGTAGTCCCCCGCGAGATGAGCAGTTCTTC.

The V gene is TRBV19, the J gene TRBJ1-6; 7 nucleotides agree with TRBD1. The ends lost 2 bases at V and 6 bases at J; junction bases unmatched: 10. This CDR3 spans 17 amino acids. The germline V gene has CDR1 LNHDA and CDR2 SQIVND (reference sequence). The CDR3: CASSISYGTVINSPLHF. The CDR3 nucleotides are TGTGCCAGTAGTATATCATACGGGACAGTAATTAATTCACCCCTCCACTTT.

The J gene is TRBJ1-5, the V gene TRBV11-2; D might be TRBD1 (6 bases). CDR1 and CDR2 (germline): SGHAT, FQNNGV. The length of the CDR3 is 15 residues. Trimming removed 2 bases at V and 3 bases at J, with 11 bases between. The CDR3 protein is CASSLSGQINQPQHF. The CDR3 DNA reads TGTGCCAGCAGCTTATCCGGACAGATCAATCAGCCCCAGCATTTT. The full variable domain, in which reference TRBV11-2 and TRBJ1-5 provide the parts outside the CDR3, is EAGVAQSPRYKIIEKRQSVAFWCNPISGHATLYWYQQILGQGPKLLIQFQNNGVVDDSQLPKDRFSAERLKGVDSTLKIQPAKLEDSAVYLCASSLSGQINQPQHFGDGTRLSIL.

The CDR3 DNA follows: TGTGCCAGCAGCGACAGGGATGGGGGCCCCACAGATACGCAGTATTTT. Its translation is CASSDRDGGPTDTQYF. This chain joins TRBV7-9 and TRBJ2-3; TRBD1 aligns across 7 bases. The V gene end was trimmed by 5 bases and the J gene end by 2 bases; junction bases not matched to a gene: 10. Germline CDR1 reads SEHNR; CDR2 reads FQNEAQ (reference sequence). The CDR3 covers 16 residues.

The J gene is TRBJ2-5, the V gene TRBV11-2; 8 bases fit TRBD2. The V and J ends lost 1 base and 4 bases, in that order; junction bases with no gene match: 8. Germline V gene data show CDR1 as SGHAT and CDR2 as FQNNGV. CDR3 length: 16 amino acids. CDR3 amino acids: CASSLVAGGAGETQYF. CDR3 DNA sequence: TGTGCCAGCAGCTTAGTCGCCGGGGGGGCCGGAGAGACCCAGTACTTC.

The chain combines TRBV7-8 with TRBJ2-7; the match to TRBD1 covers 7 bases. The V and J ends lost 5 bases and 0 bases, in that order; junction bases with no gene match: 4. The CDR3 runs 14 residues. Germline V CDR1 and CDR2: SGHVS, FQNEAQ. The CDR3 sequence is CASSLTGVSYEQYV. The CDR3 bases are TGTGCCAGCAGCCTTACAGGGGTCTCCTACGAGCAGTACGTC.

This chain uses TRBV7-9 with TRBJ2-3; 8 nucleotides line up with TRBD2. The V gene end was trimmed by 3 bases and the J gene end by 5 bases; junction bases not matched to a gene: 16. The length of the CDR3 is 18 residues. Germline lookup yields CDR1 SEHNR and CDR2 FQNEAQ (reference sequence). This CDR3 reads CASSFPLGAGGLLDTQYF. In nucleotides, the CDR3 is TGTGCCAGCAGCTTCCCCCTCGGGGCGGGGGGCCTACTAGATACGCAGTATTTT.

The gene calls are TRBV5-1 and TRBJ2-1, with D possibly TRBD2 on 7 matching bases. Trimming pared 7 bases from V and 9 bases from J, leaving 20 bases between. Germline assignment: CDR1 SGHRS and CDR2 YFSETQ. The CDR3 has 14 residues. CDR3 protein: CASQRDTTRSEQFF. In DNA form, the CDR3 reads TGCGCCAGCCAGCGGGACACCACGCGGAGTGAGCAGTTCTTC.

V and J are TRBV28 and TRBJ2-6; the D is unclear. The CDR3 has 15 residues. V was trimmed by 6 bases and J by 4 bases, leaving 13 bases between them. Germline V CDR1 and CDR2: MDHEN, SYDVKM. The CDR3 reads CASRSSGAGANVLTF. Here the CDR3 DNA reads TGTGCCAGCAGGTCGAGTGGAGCGGGGGCCAACGTCCTGACTTTC.

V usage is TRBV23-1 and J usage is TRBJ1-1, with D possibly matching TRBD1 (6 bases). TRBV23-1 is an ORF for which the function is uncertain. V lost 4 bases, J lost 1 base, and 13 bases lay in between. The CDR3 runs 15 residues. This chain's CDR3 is CASSLGGGSNTEAFF. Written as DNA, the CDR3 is TGCGCCAGCAGTCTAGGGGGGGGGTCGAACACTGAAGCTTTCTTT.

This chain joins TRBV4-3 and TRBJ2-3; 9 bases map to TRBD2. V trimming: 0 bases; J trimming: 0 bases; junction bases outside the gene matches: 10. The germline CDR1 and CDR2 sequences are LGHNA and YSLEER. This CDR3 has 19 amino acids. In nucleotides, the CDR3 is TGCGCCAGCAGCCAAGATCGGCTAGCGGGGACCCTTAGCACAGATACGCAGTATTTT. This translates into CASSQDRLAGTLSTDTQYF.

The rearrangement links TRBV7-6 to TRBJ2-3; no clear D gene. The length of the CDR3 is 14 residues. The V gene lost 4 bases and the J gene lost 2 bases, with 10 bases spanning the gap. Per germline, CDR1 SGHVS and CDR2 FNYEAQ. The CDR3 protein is CASSSLTNTDTQYF. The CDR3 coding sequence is TGTGCCAGCAGCTCATTGACAAACACAGATACGCAGTATTTT.

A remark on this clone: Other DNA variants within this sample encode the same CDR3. The CDR3 loop is CSVGGGTSSYGYTF. The DNA for the CDR3 is TGCAGCGTTGGTGGAGGCACCAGCTCCTATGGCTACACCTTC. This sequence joins TRBV29-1 and TRBJ1-2; D gene uncertain. The CDR3 loop spans 14 amino acids. V shed 4 bases and J shed 4 bases, with 16 bases lying between them. Germline CDR1 reads SQVTM; CDR2 reads ANQGSEA.

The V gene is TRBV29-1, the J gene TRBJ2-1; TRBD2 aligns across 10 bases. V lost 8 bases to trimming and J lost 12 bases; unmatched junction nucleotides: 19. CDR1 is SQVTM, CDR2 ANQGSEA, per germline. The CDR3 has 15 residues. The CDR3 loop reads CSSWTPLAGVPGQFF. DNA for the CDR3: TGCAGCTCATGGACCCCGCTAGCGGGGGTTCCGGGGCAGTTCTTC.

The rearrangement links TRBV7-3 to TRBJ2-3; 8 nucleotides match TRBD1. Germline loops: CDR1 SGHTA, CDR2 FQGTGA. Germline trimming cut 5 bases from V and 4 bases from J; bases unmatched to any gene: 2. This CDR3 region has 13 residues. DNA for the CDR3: TGTGCCAGCAGCACGACAGGGGCAGATACGCAGTATTTT. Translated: CASSTTGADTQYF.

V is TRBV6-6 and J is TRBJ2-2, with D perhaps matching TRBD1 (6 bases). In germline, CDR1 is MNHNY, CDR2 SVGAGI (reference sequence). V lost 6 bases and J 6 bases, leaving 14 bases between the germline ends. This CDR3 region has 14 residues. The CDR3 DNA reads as TGTGCCAGCAGCCCGCACGCAGGGGCCGGGGAGCTGTTTTTT. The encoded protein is CASSPHAGAGELFF.

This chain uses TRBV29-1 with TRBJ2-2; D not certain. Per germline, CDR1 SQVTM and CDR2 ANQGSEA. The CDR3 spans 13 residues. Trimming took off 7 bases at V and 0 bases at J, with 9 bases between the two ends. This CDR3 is CSGIEANTGELFF. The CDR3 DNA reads TGCAGCGGAATAGAGGCGAACACCGGGGAGCTGTTTTTT.

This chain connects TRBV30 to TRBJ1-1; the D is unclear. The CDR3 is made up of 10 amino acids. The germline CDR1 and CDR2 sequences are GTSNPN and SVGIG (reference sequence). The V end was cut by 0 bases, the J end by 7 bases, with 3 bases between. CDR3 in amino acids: CAWSVFEAFF. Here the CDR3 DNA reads TGTGCCTGGAGTGTCTTTGAAGCTTTCTTT.

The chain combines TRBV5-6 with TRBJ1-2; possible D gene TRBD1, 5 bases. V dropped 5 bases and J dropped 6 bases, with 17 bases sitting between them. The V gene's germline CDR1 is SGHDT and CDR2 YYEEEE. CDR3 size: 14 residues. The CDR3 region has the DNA TGTGCCAGCAGGACCGACGGGGGAAGGGATGGCTACACCTTC. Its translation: CASRTDGGRDGYTF.

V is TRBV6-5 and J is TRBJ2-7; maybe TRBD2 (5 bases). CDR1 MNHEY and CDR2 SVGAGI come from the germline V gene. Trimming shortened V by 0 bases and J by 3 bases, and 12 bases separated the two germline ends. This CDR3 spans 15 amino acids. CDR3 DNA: TGTGCCAGCAGTTACTCGCCCGGGGTAGGCTACGAGCAGTACTTC. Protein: CASSYSPGVGYEQYF.

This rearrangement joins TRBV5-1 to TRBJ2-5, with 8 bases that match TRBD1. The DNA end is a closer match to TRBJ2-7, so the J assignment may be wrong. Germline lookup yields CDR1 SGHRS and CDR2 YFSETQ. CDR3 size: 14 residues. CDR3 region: CASSFGQGGDEQYF. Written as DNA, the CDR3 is TGCGCCAGCAGCTTTGGACAGGGAGGCGACGAGCAGTACTTC.

CDR3 DNA: TGTGCCACCAGCAGAGATAGGGGACAGGGATCCACTGAAGCTTTCTTT. It specifies CATSRDRGQGSTEAFF. V and J are TRBV15 and TRBJ1-1; 9 bases map to TRBD1. Looked up from germline, CDR1 is LNHNV and CDR2 is YYDKDF (reference sequence). The V segment lost 0 bases and the J segment 4 bases; nucleotides outside the gene matches: 6. CDR3 length: 16 residues. The full variable domain, in which reference TRBV15 and TRBJ1-1 provide the parts outside the CDR3, is DAMVIQNPRYQVTQFGKPVTLSCSQTLNHNVMYWYQQKSSQAPKLLFHYYDKDFNNEADTPDNFQSRRPNTSFCFLDIRSPGLGDTAMYLCATSRDRGQGSTEAFFGQGTRLTVV.